The 27 T cell receptor beta chains presented below share a single source sample, sequenced in a study of identical twins. TCRdb called the 5' RACE reads again in MiXCR, with one record for every CDR3 protein. The top ten hold 0.25% to 0.3% of the sample, which has about 1.7 million distinct CDR3 sequences, about 30% seen once. Sample: cord blood. The receptors originated from a newborn girl in good health.

This clonotype was seen only a few times. The junction departs from germline at one end; a sequencing error may be responsible. The V call is TRBV28, the J call TRBJ2-3; 15 bases align to TRBD2. Germline assignment: CDR1 MDHEN and CDR2 SYDVKM. This CDR3 region has 17 residues. The CDR3 coding sequence is TGTGCCAGCAGTCTATGGACTAGCGGGAGGGACACAGATACGCAGTATTTT. Residues: CASSLWTSGRDTDTQYF.

This chain uses TRBV5-1 with TRBJ2-2, with TRBD2 matching over 13 bases. The CDR3 has 16 residues. Trimming at V came to 4 bases and at J to 7 bases, leaving 7 bases not matched to a gene. The germline CDR1 and CDR2 sequences are SGHRS and YFSETQ. CDR3 coding DNA: TGCGCCAGCAGCCTCGGACTAGCGGGAGTCGACGGGGAGCTGTTTTTT. Its protein is CASSLGLAGVDGELFF.

This clonotype has ten or more counts. The CDR3 here is CSANSGTSSYNEQFF. For the CDR3, the DNA is TGCAGCGCTAATAGCGGGACCAGCTCCTACAATGAGCAGTTCTTC. The chain joins TRBV29-1 to TRBJ2-1; 8 bases agree with TRBD2. Germline V gene sequence: CDR1 SQVTM, CDR2 ANQGSEA. This CDR3 spans 15 amino acids. Trimming removed 7 bases from V and 0 bases from J; junction bases left unmatched: 8.

The J gene is TRBJ2-3, the V gene TRBV27, with 7 bases matching TRBD2. This CDR3 has 16 residues. Germline lookup yields CDR1 MNHEY and CDR2 SMNVEV (reference sequence). Trimming at V came to 0 bases and at J to 2 bases, leaving 5 bases not matched to a gene. The CDR3 spells CASSLSAGVITDTQYF. CDR3 DNA sequence: TGTGCCAGCAGTTTATCGGCGGGGGTGATCACAGATACGCAGTATTTT.

The chain combines TRBV20-1 with TRBJ1-4; D unclear. The CDR3 runs to 13 residues. The V end lost 3 bases, the J end lost 8 bases, and 13 bases lay between the germline ends. The germline V gene has CDR1 DFQATT and CDR2 SNEGSKA (reference sequence). The CDR3 loop is CSASAVFREKLFF. In nucleotides, the CDR3 is TGCAGTGCTAGCGCGGTCTTCCGGGAAAAACTGTTTTTT.

This clonotype was observed a handful of times. This chain joins TRBV20-1 and TRBJ2-3, with D possibly TRBD2 on 6 matching bases. This CDR3 comprises 15 residues. In germline, CDR1 is DFQATT, CDR2 SNEGSKA (reference sequence). Trimming took off 6 bases at V and 2 bases at J, with 18 bases between the two ends. The CDR3 protein is CSAQGASAVTDTQYF. The CDR3 bases are TGCAGTGCCCAAGGAGCTAGCGCGGTCACAGATACGCAGTATTTT.

The rearrangement uses TRBV20-1 and TRBJ2-4; possibly TRBD1 for D (5 bases). Judging by the DNA end, TRBJ2-7 fits better; the J call may be wrong. CDR1 is DFQATT and CDR2 is SNEGSKA in the germline V gene (reference sequence). CDR3 length: 12 residues. The CDR3 DNA reads as TGCAGTGCTAGACTTCGACAGTACGAGCAGTACTTC. Protein sequence: CSARLRQYEQYF.

This clonotype was recorded a few times. This rearrangement joins TRBV5-1 to TRBJ2-1, with 8 bases that match TRBD2. J was trimmed by 6 bases and V by 4 bases; bases with no gene match: 15. Germline values: CDR1 SGHRS, CDR2 YFSETQ. The CDR3 has 17 amino acids. The CDR3: CASSLDRLARLTNEQFF. The CDR3 DNA reads TGCGCCAGCAGCCTCGACAGACTAGCGCGTCTTACCAATGAGCAGTTCTTC. Complete variable domain (other parts from reference TRBV5-1 and TRBJ2-1): KAGVTQTPRYLIKTRGQQVTLSCSPISGHRSVSWYQQTPGQGLQFLFEYFSETQRNKGNFPGRFSGRQFSNSRSEMNVSTLELGDSALYLCASSLDRLARLTNEQFFGPGTRLTVL.

This clonotype appeared many times. The chain uses TRBV29-1 and TRBJ2-1; D is ambiguous. Looked up from germline, CDR1 is SQVTM and CDR2 is ANQGSEA. Trimming pared 0 bases from V and 10 bases from J, leaving 13 bases between. The CDR3 has 13 amino acids. The CDR3: CSVEEAPALEQFF. The CDR3 bases are TGCAGCGTTGAAGAGGCTCCTGCATTGGAGCAGTTCTTC.

The sample holds a few counts of this clonotype. The genes are TRBV10-3 and TRBJ2-3; TRBD2 matches at 8 bases. V trimming: 4 bases; J trimming: 2 bases; junction bases outside the gene matches: 8. CDR3 length equals 16 residues. CDR1 and CDR2 (germline): ENHRY, SYGVKD. For the CDR3, the DNA is TGTGCCATCAGTGCGACTAGCGCCATGCCCACAGATACGCAGTATTTT. Amino acids: CAISATSAMPTDTQYF.

This clonotype has just one count. The genes are TRBV28 and TRBJ1-2, with TRBD1 identical over 7 bases. The CDR3 is made up of 15 amino acids. In germline, CDR1 is MDHEN, CDR2 SYDVKM. Trimming at V came to 7 bases and at J to 3 bases, leaving 11 bases not matched to a gene. As DNA, the CDR3 is TGTGCCAGCACTATGCCCGAGACAGGGTACTATGGCTACACCTTC. Its protein is CASTMPETGYYGYTF.

This rearrangement joins TRBV7-2 to TRBJ2-3; 9 bases line up with TRBD2. V lost 3 bases and J lost 4; bases outside the gene matches: 5. The CDR3 is made up of 15 amino acids. CDR1 and CDR2 (germline): SGHTA, FQGNSA. CDR3 DNA: TGTGCCAGCAGCTTCAGCGGGGGGAGGGCAGATACGCAGTATTTT. As protein: CASSFSGGRADTQYF.

The chain uses TRBV3-1 and TRBJ2-3; D gene unclear. The CDR3 covers 15 residues. Germline V gives CDR1 LGHDT, CDR2 YNNKEL (reference sequence). Trimming cost V 0 bases and J 1 base, with 8 bases left between them. The CDR3 coding sequence is TGTGCCAGCAGCCAAGAAAAAGAGGGCACAGATACGCAGTATTTT. Translation gives CASSQEKEGTDTQYF.

This clonotype was seen more than once but under ten times. The rearrangement joins TRBV6-1 to TRBJ1-2, with 7 bases that match TRBD1. This CDR3 region has 13 residues. J was trimmed by 8 bases and V by 3 bases; bases with no gene match: 6. Germline V gene sequence: CDR1 MNHNS, CDR2 SASEGT. CDR3 in amino acids: CASSEWGDSGYTF. Here the CDR3 DNA reads TGTGCCAGCAGTGAGTGGGGGGACAGCGGCTACACCTTC.

Worth noting for this clonotype: The junction departs from the called germline gene at one end, perhaps through a read error. The J gene is TRBJ2-1, the V gene TRBV27; D is tentatively TRBD1 or TRBD2 (5 bases each). Germline lookup yields CDR1 MNHEY and CDR2 SMNVEV (reference sequence). The CDR3 spans 15 residues. The CDR3 DNA sequence: TGTGCCAGCGGTTTGGGGACGGGCCCCTACAATGAGCAGTTCTTC. Translation gives CASGLGTGPYNEQFF.

This clonotype was counted at least ten times. This sequence joins TRBV5-1 and TRBJ2-6; D unclear. This CDR3 is 18 amino acids long. CDR1 and CDR2 from the germline V gene are SGHRS and YFSETQ. The germline V and J ends were trimmed by 0 bases and 0 bases, with 13 bases remaining between them. The CDR3 protein is CASSLVPGLASGANVLTF. Here the CDR3 DNA reads TGCGCCAGCAGCTTGGTTCCCGGATTAGCCTCTGGGGCCAACGTCCTGACTTTC.

The sample holds many counts of this clonotype. The J gene is TRBJ2-5, the V gene TRBV12-3 or TRBV12-4; unclear D gene. Trimming cost V 2 bases and J 5 bases, with 9 bases left between them. The CDR3 contains 13 residues. CDR3 DNA sequence: TGTGCCAGCAGTTTATCCCCTAGGGAGACCCAGTACTTC. Its protein product is CASSLSPRETQYF.

This chain links TRBV12-3 or TRBV12-4 with TRBJ2-7, with a tentative D call TRBD2 (5 bases). The J call may be faulty, since TRBJ2-4 better matches the DNA end. The CDR3 consists of 12 residues. The CDR3 nucleotides read TGTGCCAGCAGTTTCAGGAGCGGCATTCAGTACTTC. This translates into CASSFRSGIQYF.

The V call is TRBV24-1, the J call TRBJ2-7; perhaps TRBD2 as D (5 bases). This CDR3 is built from 13 residues. The V end lost 2 bases, the J end lost 3 bases, and 7 bases lay between the germline ends. Germline V lookup: CDR1 KGHDR, CDR2 SFDVKD. The CDR3 coding sequence is TGTGCCACCAGTGATTGGGCGGGCTACGAGCAGTACTTC. Its protein is CATSDWAGYEQYF.

This clonotype has at least ten counts. V usage is TRBV12-3 or TRBV12-4 and J usage is TRBJ2-1; D is undetermined. This CDR3 spans 14 amino acids. The V end lost 1 base, the J end lost 7 bases, and 11 bases lay between the germline ends. CDR3 loop: CASSLGGSSNEQFF. The CDR3 DNA follows: TGTGCCAGCAGTTTAGGAGGTAGCAGTAATGAGCAGTTCTTC.

V is TRBV12-3 or TRBV12-4 and J is TRBJ2-7; D not resolved. Trimming left V 3 bases short and J 3 bases short, with 9 bases between. The CDR3 totals 13 residues. The CDR3 loop reads CASSFYPGYEQYF. CDR3 nucleotide sequence: TGTGCCAGCAGTTTTTATCCCGGCTACGAGCAGTACTTC.

In this sample, this clonotype turned up a few times. The chain links TRBV10-3 to TRBJ1-2; 7 positions agree with TRBD1. V lost 6 bases to trimming and J lost 4 bases; unmatched junction nucleotides: 5. CDR3 length: 13 amino acids. Germline CDR1 ENHRY, CDR2 SYGVKD. CDR3 sequence: CAIRRGLGYGYTF. CDR3 DNA sequence: TGTGCCATCAGGAGGGGGCTGGGCTATGGCTACACCTTC.

This clonotype has just one count. The CDR3 is CASGRLSSGTGEQFF. The CDR3 coding sequence is TGTGCCAGCGGAAGGTTGTCTAGCGGGACAGGAGAGCAGTTCTTC. The chain links TRBV6-5 to TRBJ2-1; tentatively, D is TRBD2 (9 bases). CDR3 length equals 15 residues. The germline V gene encodes CDR1 MNHEY and CDR2 SVGAGI. Trimming pared 8 bases from V and 10 bases from J, leaving 24 bases between.

About this clonotype: Given a far larger clone just one base away, this is likely a sequencing read error. This chain links TRBV20-1 with TRBJ2-1, with 10 positions matching TRBD2. The length of the CDR3 is 14 residues. Germline trimming cut 2 bases from V and 4 bases from J; bases unmatched to any gene: 2. Germline CDR1 is DFQATT and CDR2 is SNEGSKA (reference sequence). This chain's CDR3 is CSARWTSGYNEQFF. DNA of the CDR3: TGCAGTGCTAGATGGACTAGCGGTTACAATGAGCAGTTCTTC.

This clonotype was counted between two and nine times. A read error may produce the germline difference seen at one junction end. The gene calls are TRBV7-9 and TRBJ2-7; 10 positions match TRBD2. The CDR3 has 13 residues. In germline, CDR1 is SEHNR, CDR2 FQNEAQ (reference sequence). The CDR3 coding sequence is TGTGCCAGCAGCCCACACACTAGCGGGGAGCCGTACTTC. Amino acids: CASSPHTSGEPYF.

This clonotype was counted many times. V is TRBV15 and J is TRBJ2-1; D unclear. CDR3 size: 14 residues. Per the germline V gene, CDR1 is LNHNV and CDR2 is YYDKDF (reference sequence). Trimming took off 4 bases at V and 3 bases at J, with 10 bases between the two ends. This CDR3 is CATSTRTVYNEQFF. The CDR3 nucleotides read TGTGCCACCAGCACTCGGACCGTCTACAATGAGCAGTTCTTC.

The gene calls are TRBV20-1 and TRBJ2-5, with TRBD1 identical over 11 bases. Germline V gene lookup returns CDR1 DFQATT and CDR2 SNEGSKA (reference sequence). V dropped 3 bases and J dropped 11; count of bases not matched to a gene: 17. This CDR3 comprises 16 residues. CDR3 nucleotides: TGCAGTGCTAGTCCCCTGGACAGGGGGCTATGGAATGAGCAGTACTTC. Amino acids: CSASPLDRGLWNEQYF.